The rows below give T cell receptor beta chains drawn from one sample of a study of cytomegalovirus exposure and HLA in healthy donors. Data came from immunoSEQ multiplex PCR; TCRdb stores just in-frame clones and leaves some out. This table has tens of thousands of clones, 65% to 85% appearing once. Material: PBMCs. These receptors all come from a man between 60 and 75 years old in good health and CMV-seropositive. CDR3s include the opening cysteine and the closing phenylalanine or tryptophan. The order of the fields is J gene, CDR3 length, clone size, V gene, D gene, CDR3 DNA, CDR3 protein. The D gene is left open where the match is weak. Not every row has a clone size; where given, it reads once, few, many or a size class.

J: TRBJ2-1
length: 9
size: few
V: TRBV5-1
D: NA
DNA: TGCGCCAGCAGCTTGGCTCGGTTCTTC
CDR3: CASSLARFF

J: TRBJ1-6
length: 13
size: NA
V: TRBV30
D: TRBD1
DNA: TGTGCCTGGGGCCTCACAGGGGATTCACCCCTCCACTTT
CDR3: CAWGLTGDSPLHF

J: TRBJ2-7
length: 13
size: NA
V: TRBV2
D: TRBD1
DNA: TGTGCCAGCAGCCGGGACAGTGCTCTGATAATGTACTTC
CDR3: CASSRDSALIMYF

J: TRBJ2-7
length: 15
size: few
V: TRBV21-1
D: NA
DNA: TGTGCCAGCAGCAACCCATGGGACAGAGTCTACGAGCAGTACTTC
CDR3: CASSNPWDRVYEQYF

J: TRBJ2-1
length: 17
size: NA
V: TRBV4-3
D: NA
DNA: TGCGCCAGCAGCCAAGTGTTCTCGGTCAACTCCTACAATGAGCAGTTCTTC
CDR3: CASSQVFSVNSYNEQFF

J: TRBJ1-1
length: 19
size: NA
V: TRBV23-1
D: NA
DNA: TGCGCCAGCAGTCAATCTGGCCCGCGACAGGTAAGGGGTCGGACTGAAGCTTTCTTT
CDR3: CASSQSGPRQVRGRTEAFF

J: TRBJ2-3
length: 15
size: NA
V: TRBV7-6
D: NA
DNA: TGTGCCAGCACCCAAGGGGCAGGGTCGTCGCATACGCAGTATTTT
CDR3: CASTQGAGSSHTQYF

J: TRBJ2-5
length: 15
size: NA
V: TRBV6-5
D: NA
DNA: TGTGCCAGCAGTTACGCCGGGCGGAGGTGGGAGACCCAGTACTTC
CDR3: CASSYAGRRWETQYF

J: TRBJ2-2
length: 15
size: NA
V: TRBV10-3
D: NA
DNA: TGTGCCATCAAGGGCGCGGGCCTGAACACCGGGGAGCTGTTTTTT
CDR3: CAIKGAGLNTGELFF

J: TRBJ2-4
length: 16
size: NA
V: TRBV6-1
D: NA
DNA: TGTGCCAGCAGTGAGGGCAGGGGCCCAGCCAAAAACATTCAGTACTTC
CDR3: CASSEGRGPAKNIQYF

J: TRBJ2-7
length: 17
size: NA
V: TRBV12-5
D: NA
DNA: TGTGCTAGTGGTCAAGCGCAGCCGGGGGAGCCCCCCTACGAGCAGTACTTC
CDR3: CASGQAQPGEPPYEQYF

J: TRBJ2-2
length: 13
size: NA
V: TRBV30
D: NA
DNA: TGTGCCTGGAGTAACAGATACACCGGGGAGCTGTTTTTT
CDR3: CAWSNRYTGELFF

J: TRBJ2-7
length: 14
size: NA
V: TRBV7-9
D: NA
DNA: TGTGCCAGCAGCTTAGCAGGACACGCCTACGAGCAGTACTTC
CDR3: CASSLAGHAYEQYF

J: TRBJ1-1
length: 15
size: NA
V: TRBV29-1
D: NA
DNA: TGCAGCGTCGCCGGGATAGGGAGGAGGAACACTGAAGCTTTCTTT
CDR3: CSVAGIGRRNTEAFF

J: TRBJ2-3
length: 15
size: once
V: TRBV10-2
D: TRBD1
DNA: TGCGCCAGCAGTCACCCCGACAGGGCCGCAGATACGCAGTATTTT
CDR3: CASSHPDRAADTQYF

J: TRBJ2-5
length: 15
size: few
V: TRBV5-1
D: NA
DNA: TGCGCCAGCAGCTCTACGGACAGATTCCAAGAGACCCAGTACTTC
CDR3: CASSSTDRFQETQYF

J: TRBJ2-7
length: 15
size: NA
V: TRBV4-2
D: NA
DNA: TGTGCCAGCAGTCGCGGAGGTGCAGCCTCCTACGAGCAGTACTTC
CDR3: CASSRGGAASYEQYF

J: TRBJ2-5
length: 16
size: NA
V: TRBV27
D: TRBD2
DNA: TGTGCCAGCATGCCTCGACGGGACTATTATATAGGGACCCAGTACTTC
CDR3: CASMPRRDYYIGTQYF

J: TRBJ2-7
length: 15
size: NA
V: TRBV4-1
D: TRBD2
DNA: TGCGCCAGCAGCCAAGGTGGCGGGAGAAGCTACGAGCAGTACTTC
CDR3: CASSQGGGRSYEQYF

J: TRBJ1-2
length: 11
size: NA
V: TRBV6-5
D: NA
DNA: TGTGCCAGCCGACAGAACTATGGCTACACCTTC
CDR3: CASRQNYGYTF

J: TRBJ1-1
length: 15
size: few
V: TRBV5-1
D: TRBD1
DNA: TGCGCCAGCAGCTTGGTGTCAGGGGGGAACACTGAAGCTTTCTTT
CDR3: CASSLVSGGNTEAFF

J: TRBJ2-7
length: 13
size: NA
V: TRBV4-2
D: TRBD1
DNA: TGTGCCAGCAGCCGGGACAGGGAGGCCGAGCAGTACTTC
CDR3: CASSRDREAEQYF

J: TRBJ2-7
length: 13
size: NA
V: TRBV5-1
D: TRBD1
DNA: TGCGCCAGCAGCGTACAGGGGGCCTACGAGCAGTACTTC
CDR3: CASSVQGAYEQYF

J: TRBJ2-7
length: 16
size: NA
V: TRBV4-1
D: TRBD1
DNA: TGCGCCAGCAGCCGTAGTAACTTAAGGACAGGGGACGAGCAGTACTTC
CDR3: CASSRSNLRTGDEQYF

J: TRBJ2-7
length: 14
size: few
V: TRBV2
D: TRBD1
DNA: TGTGCCAGCAGCGCAACCGGGACAGCTTACGAGCAGTACTTC
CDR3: CASSATGTAYEQYF

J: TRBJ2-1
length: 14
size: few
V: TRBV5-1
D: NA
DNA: TGCGCCAGCAGCTTGGTACCCGGGTCCGATGAGCAGTTCTTC
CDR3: CASSLVPGSDEQFF

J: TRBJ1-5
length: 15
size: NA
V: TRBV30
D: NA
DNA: TGTGCCTGGAGCCGGGGGGACGGCGGGAATCAGCCCCAGCATTTT
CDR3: CAWSRGDGGNQPQHF

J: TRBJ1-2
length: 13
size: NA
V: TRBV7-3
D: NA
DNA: TGTGCCAGCAGCTCCGGTAGTGACTATGGCTACACCTTC
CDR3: CASSSGSDYGYTF

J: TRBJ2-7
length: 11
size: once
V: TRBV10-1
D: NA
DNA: TGCGCCAGCAGTGACAGATACGAGCAGTACTTC
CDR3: CASSDRYEQYF

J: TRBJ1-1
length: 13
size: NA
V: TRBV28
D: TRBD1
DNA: TGTGCCAGCAGTTTCCGAACAGGGGCCGGGGCTTTCTTT
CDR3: CASSFRTGAGAFF

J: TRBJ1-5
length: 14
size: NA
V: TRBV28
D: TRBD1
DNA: TGTGCCAGCAGAACCACAGGGGGCTACCGGCCCCAGCATTTT
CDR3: CASRTTGGYRPQHF

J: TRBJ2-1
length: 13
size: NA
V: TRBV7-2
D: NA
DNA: TGTGCCAGCAGCCCCCAGGGGAGAGTAAGGCAGTTCTTC
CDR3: CASSPQGRVRQFF

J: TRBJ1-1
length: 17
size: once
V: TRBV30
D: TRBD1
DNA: TGTGCCTGGAGTGTACATAATCAGGGGGTTATGAACACTGAAGCTTTCTTT
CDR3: CAWSVHNQGVMNTEAFF

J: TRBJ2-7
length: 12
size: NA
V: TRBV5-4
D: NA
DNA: TGTGCCAGCAGCTTGTCCCGGAGGGAGCAGTACTTC
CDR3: CASSLSRREQYF

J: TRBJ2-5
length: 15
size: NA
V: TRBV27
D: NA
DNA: TGTGCCAGCAGTTTATCGAGGGCCCTGGGGGAGACCCAGTACTTC
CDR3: CASSLSRALGETQYF

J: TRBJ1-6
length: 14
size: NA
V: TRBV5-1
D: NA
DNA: TGCGCCAGCAGCTTGAGGGGGACTAATTCACCCCTCCACTTT
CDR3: CASSLRGTNSPLHF

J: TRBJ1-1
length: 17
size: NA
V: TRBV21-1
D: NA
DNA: TGTGCCAGCAGCAAAGTAGCGGGGACAGGGGTTCAGTCTGAAGCTTTCTTT
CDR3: CASSKVAGTGVQSEAFF

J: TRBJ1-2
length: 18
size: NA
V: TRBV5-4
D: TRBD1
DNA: TGTGCCAGCAGCTTCACTACAGGGGGCAGGCGTACTAACTATGGCTACACCTTC
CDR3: CASSFTTGGRRTNYGYTF

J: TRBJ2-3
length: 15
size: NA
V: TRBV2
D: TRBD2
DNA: TGTGCCAGCACCACAAGCGGGACCCCTGCCCATACGCAGTATTTT
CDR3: CASTTSGTPAHTQYF

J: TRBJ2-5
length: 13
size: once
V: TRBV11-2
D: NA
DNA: TGTGCCAGCAGCTTAGATCCGGCGGGGACCCAGTACTTC
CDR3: CASSLDPAGTQYF

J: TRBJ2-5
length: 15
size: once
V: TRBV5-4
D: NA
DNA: TGTGCCAGCAGCTTGGTGGGGTCAGGGGAAGAGACCCAGTACTTC
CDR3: CASSLVGSGEETQYF

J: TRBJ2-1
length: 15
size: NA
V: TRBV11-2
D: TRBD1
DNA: TGTGCCAGCAGCCGGGCGGGACAGGGGGTCAATGAGCAGTTCTTC
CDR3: CASSRAGQGVNEQFF

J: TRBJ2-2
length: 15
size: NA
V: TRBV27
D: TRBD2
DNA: TGTGCCAGCAGTCGCGGGGGGGTGCGCACCGGGGAGCTGTTTTTT
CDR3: CASSRGGVRTGELFF

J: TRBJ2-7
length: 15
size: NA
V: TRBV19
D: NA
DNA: TGTGCCAGTAGAAAATACTCGGGGTATGACTACGAGCAGTACTTC
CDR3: CASRKYSGYDYEQYF

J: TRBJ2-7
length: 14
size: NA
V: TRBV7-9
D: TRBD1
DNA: TGTGTCAGCAGCATGGGACAGAGAACCTACGAGCAGTACTTC
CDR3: CVSSMGQRTYEQYF

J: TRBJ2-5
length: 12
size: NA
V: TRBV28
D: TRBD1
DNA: TGTGCCAGCGGACAGGGGGAAGAGACCCAGTACTTC
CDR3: CASGQGEETQYF

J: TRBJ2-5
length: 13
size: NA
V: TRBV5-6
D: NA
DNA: TGTGCCAGCACAGGACTGGTACAAGAGACCCAGTACTTC
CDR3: CASTGLVQETQYF

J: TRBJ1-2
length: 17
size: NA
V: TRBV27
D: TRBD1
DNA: TGTGCCAGCAGTTTAATCGGGCCCGACAGGGGGCGAGACAGCTACACCTTC
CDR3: CASSLIGPDRGRDSYTF

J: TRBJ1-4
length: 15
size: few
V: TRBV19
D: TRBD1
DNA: TGTGCCAGTAGTATAGAGATGACAGGGGTTGAAAAACTGTTTTTT
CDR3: CASSIEMTGVEKLFF

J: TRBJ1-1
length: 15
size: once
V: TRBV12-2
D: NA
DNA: TGTGCAAGTCGCTTAGCGAGGGTCGGGAGCACTGAAGCTTTCTTT
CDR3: CASRLARVGSTEAFF

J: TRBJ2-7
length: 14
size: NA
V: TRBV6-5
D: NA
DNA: TGTGCCATTAGGCAAAAGGAGGGTTTGGAAGAGCAGTACTTC
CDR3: CAIRQKEGLEEQYF

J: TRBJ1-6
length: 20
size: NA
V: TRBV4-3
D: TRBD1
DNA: TGCGCCAGCAGCCAAGGGGTAATGGGACAGGGAAGCGCCTATAATTCACCCCTCCACTTT
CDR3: CASSQGVMGQGSAYNSPLHF

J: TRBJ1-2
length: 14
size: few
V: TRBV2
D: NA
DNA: TGTGCCAGCAGTGGAACAGCACTTTCCTATGGCTACACCTTC
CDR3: CASSGTALSYGYTF

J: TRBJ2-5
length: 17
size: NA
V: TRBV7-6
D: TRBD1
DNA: TGTGCCAGCAGCCAAACGTTACCCGGGACAGAGCAAGAGACCCAGTACTTC
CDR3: CASSQTLPGTEQETQYF

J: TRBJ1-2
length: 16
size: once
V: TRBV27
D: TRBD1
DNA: TGTGCCAGCAGGTTAGAAGGGGGCGCTTATAACTATGGCTACACCTTC
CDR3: CASRLEGGAYNYGYTF

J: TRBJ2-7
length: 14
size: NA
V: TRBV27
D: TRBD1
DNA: TGTGCCAGCAGTGCCGGGACAGGGGGCCAAGAGCAGTACTTC
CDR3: CASSAGTGGQEQYF

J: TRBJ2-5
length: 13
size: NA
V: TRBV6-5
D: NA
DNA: TGTGCCAGCAGTTACAACAGGGCTGAGACCCAGTACTTC
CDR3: CASSYNRAETQYF

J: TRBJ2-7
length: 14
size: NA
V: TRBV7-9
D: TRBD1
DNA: TGTGCCAGCAGCGACACAGGGGGCCGCCACGAGCAGTACTTC
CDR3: CASSDTGGRHEQYF